This passage covers 28 T cell receptor beta chains from one sample sequenced in a study of cytomegalovirus exposure and HLA in healthy donors. Both 60 Vbeta primers and 13 Jbeta primers went into the PCR. Only in-frame clones appear in the TCRdb table, and some are missing; sequencing was by immunoSEQ multiplex PCR. The table has roughly 130,000 clones, around 84% seen once. Material: PBMCs. The receptors were gathered from a woman in her late teens or twenties in good health and CMV-seropositive.

V is TRBV14 and J is TRBJ1-1; no clear D. V was cut by 0 bases and J by 0 bases, with 11 bases left in between. CDR3 length equals 16 residues. Per germline, CDR1 SGHDN and CDR2 FVKESK. The chain's CDR3 is CASSQDLARVNTEAFF. The CDR3 nucleotides are TGTGCCAGCAGCCAAGATCTTGCCCGGGTGAACACTGAAGCTTTCTTT.

Here the CDR3 reads CAISESIVRNTEAFF. DNA for the CDR3: TGTGCCATCAGTGAGTCGATCGTCAGGAACACTGAAGCTTTCTTT. The V gene is TRBV10-3, the J gene TRBJ1-1; D is uncertain. Germline V gives CDR1 ENHRY, CDR2 SYGVKD. This CDR3 has 15 amino acids. Trimming cost V 0 bases and J 1 base, with 9 bases left between them.

The rearrangement uses TRBV15 and TRBJ2-3; 11 bases agree with TRBD2. The CDR3 is made up of 15 amino acids. The V gene end was trimmed by 4 bases and the J gene end by 4 bases; junction bases not matched to a gene: 4. Germline V CDR1 and CDR2: LNHNV, YYDKDF (reference sequence). CDR3 amino acids: CATSIGSGGADTQYF. Here the CDR3 DNA reads TGTGCCACCAGCATCGGTAGCGGGGGGGCAGATACGCAGTATTTT.

The rearrangement links TRBV21-1 to TRBJ2-7; the table's D call, TRBD1, has no DNA check behind it. TRBV21-1 is a pseudogene. The CDR3 is 14 amino acids. The DNA of the CDR3 is TGTGCCAGCAGCACTTTCGACAGGGACGACGAGCAGTACTTC. Amino acid sequence: CASSTFDRDDEQYF.

The chain recombines TRBV6-1 with TRBJ2-5, with 8 positions matching TRBD2. Looked up from germline, CDR1 is MNHNS and CDR2 is SASEGT. The V segment lost 4 bases and the J segment 3 bases; nucleotides outside the gene matches: 19. CDR3 length: 19 residues. CDR3 sequence (DNA): TGTGCCAGCAGTGCCCGGAGGAGCGGGGGAGTTTGGGAAAAAGAGACCCAGTACTTC. The encoded protein is CASSARRSGGVWEKETQYF.

V is TRBV6-1 and J is TRBJ2-3, with D maybe TRBD1 (6 bases). Between the trimmed V and J ends, which lost 3 bases and 6 bases, there was a span of 7 bases. The V gene's germline CDR1 is MNHNS and CDR2 SASEGT. The CDR3 has 12 amino acids. CDR3 residues: CASSDQGDTQYF. The CDR3 DNA follows: TGTGCCAGCAGTGATCAGGGGGATACGCAGTATTTT.

The chain couples TRBV7-6 to TRBJ2-2; 8 bases map to TRBD2. With V trimmed by 5 bases and J by 6 bases, 11 bases remained unmatched. Germline V lookup: CDR1 SGHVS, CDR2 FNYEAQ. CDR3 length: 16 residues. The CDR3 DNA is TGTGCCAGCAGCATCAGGCGGGGGGCCCTCCCCGGGGAGCTGTTTTTT. This gives the protein CASSIRRGALPGELFF. The entire variable domain, with the rest obtained from reference TRBV7-6 and TRBJ2-2, is as follows: GAGVSQSPRYKVTKRGQDVALRCDPISGHVSLYWYRQALGQGPEFLTYFNYEAQQDKSGLPNDRFSAERPEGSISTLTIQRTEQRDSAMYRCASSIRRGALPGELFFGEGSRLTVL.

V and J are TRBV25-1 and TRBJ1-5, with TRBD1 identical over 9 bases. V shed 6 bases, J shed 1 base, and the junction held 1 base outside the gene matches. Germline V gene lookup returns CDR1 MGHDK and CDR2 SYGVNS. The CDR3 is 14 amino acids. CDR3: CASRDRGSNQPQHF. Here the CDR3 DNA reads TGTGCCAGCAGAGACAGGGGGAGCAATCAGCCCCAGCATTTT.

This chain uses TRBV19 with TRBJ1-1; D call uncertain. Germline CDR1 LNHDA, CDR2 SQIVND (reference sequence). The CDR3 has 14 amino acids. Trimming took off 6 bases at V and 4 bases at J, with 15 bases between the two ends. The CDR3 coding sequence is TGTGCCAGTAGGCCCAAGACTTCTTCCACTGAAGCTTTCTTT. Translated: CASRPKTSSTEAFF.

There are a few counts of this clone. The chain joins TRBV5-1 to TRBJ1-2, with D hard to call. Per the germline V gene, CDR1 is SGHRS and CDR2 is YFSETQ. This CDR3 comprises 13 residues. The V end was cut by 3 bases, the J end by 2 bases, with 8 bases between. The DNA for the CDR3 is TGCGCCAGCAGCTCCTCAGTCAACTATGGCTACACCTTC. It yields the protein CASSSSVNYGYTF.

The rearrangement uses TRBV5-1 and TRBJ2-7; the match to TRBD1 covers 8 bases. The ends lost 3 bases at V and 2 bases at J; junction bases unmatched: 1. The length of the CDR3 is 13 residues. CDR1 and CDR2 from the germline V gene are SGHRS and YFSETQ. Written as DNA, the CDR3 is TGCGCCAGCAGCTGGGGACAGGCCTACGAGCAGTACTTC. Translated, it gives CASSWGQAYEQYF.

The CDR3 region has the DNA TGTGCCAGCAGCCAGAGAACAGCGGGCACAGATACGCAGTATTTT. It yields the protein CASSQRTAGTDTQYF. V gene TRBV4-2 combines with J gene TRBJ2-3; maybe TRBD2 (5 bases). V was pared by 3 bases and J by 1 base, with 11 bases between. Germline V gene data show CDR1 as LGHNA and CDR2 as YNFKEQ. This CDR3 is built from 15 residues.

This clone has just a few counts. CDR3 in amino acids: CASSAQLYGYTF. In DNA form, the CDR3 reads TGTGCCAGCAGTGCACAGCTCTATGGCTACACCTTC. The V call is TRBV6-5, the J call TRBJ1-2; D call uncertain. Trimming stripped 5 bases from V and 4 bases from J, with 8 bases between. The CDR3 has 12 residues. Germline V gives CDR1 MNHEY, CDR2 SVGAGI.

This chain uses TRBV5-5 with TRBJ1-5; D may be TRBD1 (6 bases). CDR3 length equals 14 residues. V lost 4 bases to trimming and J lost 0 bases, with 8 bases between them. Germline V gives CDR1 SGHKS, CDR2 YYEKEE (reference sequence). CDR3 nucleotides: TGTGCCAGCAGCCTGGACAGTAGCAATCAGCCCCAGCATTTT. Protein product: CASSLDSSNQPQHF.

The chain links TRBV11-2 to TRBJ2-2, with D possibly TRBD2 on 5 matching bases. Germline V lookup: CDR1 SGHAT, CDR2 FQNNGV. V lost 3 bases and J 1 base, leaving 12 bases between the germline ends. The CDR3 is 16 residues long. The CDR3 reads CASSLRAALNTGELFF. CDR3 coding DNA: TGTGCCAGCAGCTTGAGGGCAGCTCTGAACACCGGGGAGCTGTTTTTT.

The V call is TRBV30, the J call TRBJ1-5, with a possible D match to TRBD1 (5 bases). The V gene lost 4 bases and the J gene lost 0 bases, with 10 bases spanning the gap. The CDR3 is made up of 14 amino acids. CDR1 is GTSNPN, CDR2 SVGIG, per germline (reference sequence). The CDR3 coding sequence is TGTGCCTGGAAAGACAGTTATAGCAATCAGCCCCAGCATTTT. Translating gives CAWKDSYSNQPQHF.

The chain uses TRBV7-3 and TRBJ2-1, with 8 nucleotides matching TRBD2. Germline CDR1 and CDR2: SGHTA and FQGTGA. The CDR3 loop spans 15 amino acids. The V and J ends lost 6 bases and 5 bases, in that order; junction bases with no gene match: 9. The CDR3 is CASSLGRGLNNEQFF. The CDR3 region has the DNA TGTGCCAGCAGTCTCGGGAGGGGATTGAACAATGAGCAGTTCTTC.

CDR3 region: CASSPLGYEQYF. The DNA of the CDR3 is TGTGCCAGCAGCCCCCTCGGCTACGAGCAGTACTTC. This chain uses TRBV7-6 with TRBJ2-7; D call uncertain. The CDR3 is 12 amino acids. Per germline, CDR1 SGHVS and CDR2 FNYEAQ. The germline V and J ends were trimmed by 5 bases and 3 bases, with 8 bases remaining between them.

J is TRBJ2-1 and V is TRBV6-1, with 9 bases matching TRBD2. Germline CDR1 reads MNHNS; CDR2 reads SASEGT. With V trimmed by 4 bases and J by 5 bases, 3 bases remained unmatched. The CDR3 is 14 residues long. The CDR3 nucleotides read TGTGCCAGCAGTGCCGCGGGGGGGGACAATGAGCAGTTCTTC. It codes for CASSAAGGDNEQFF.

The chain employs TRBV28 and TRBJ2-2; no reliable D call. V dropped 2 bases and J dropped 0 bases, with 7 bases sitting between them. CDR1 and CDR2 from the germline V gene are MDHEN and SYDVKM. The CDR3 sequence is 15 residues long. The CDR3 region has the DNA TGTGCCAGCAGTTTAGGCGGTCCGAACACCGGGGAGCTGTTTTTT. The encoded protein is CASSLGGPNTGELFF.

On this clone: A junction end diverges from the germline sequence, so it may reflect a read error. This chain uses TRBV7-2 with TRBJ1-3; D not resolved. Germline V gene lookup returns CDR1 SGHTA and CDR2 FQGNSA. The CDR3 is 13 residues long. DNA of the CDR3: TGTGCCAGCAGCCGTGGTACCGACTCCGCCGGCGATTTT. This translates into CASSRGTDSAGDF.

The gene calls are TRBV19 and TRBJ2-7; 9 positions match TRBD1. CDR1 and CDR2 (germline): LNHDA, SQIVND (reference sequence). This CDR3 region has 15 residues. The trim removed 3 bases at V and 4 bases at J, leaving 7 bases unmatched. CDR3 nucleotides: TGTGCCAGTAGTATTTCGGGACAGGGTAGATACGAGCAGTACTTC. This gives the protein CASSISGQGRYEQYF. Filled out from reference TRBV19 and TRBJ2-7, the complete variable domain reads DGGITQSPKYLFRKEGQNVTLSCEQNLNHDAMYWYRQDPGQGLRLIYYSQIVNDFQKGDIAEGYSVSREKKESFPLTVTSAQKNPTAFYLCASSISGQGRYEQYFGPGTRLTVT.

This chain's CDR3 is CASSLVGVEQYF. The CDR3 DNA follows: TGTGCCAGCAGCTTAGTCGGAGTCGAGCAGTACTTC. The chain links TRBV7-2 to TRBJ2-7; D not resolved. This CDR3 region has 12 residues. Trimming left V 1 base short and J 6 bases short, with 7 bases between. Germline V gene lookup returns CDR1 SGHTA and CDR2 FQGNSA. Drawing the rest from reference TRBV7-2 and TRBJ2-7, the complete variable domain is GAGVSQSPSNKVTEKGKDVELRCDPISGHTALYWYRQSLGQGLEFLIYFQGNSAPDKSGLPSDRFSAERTGGSVSTLTIQRTQQEDSAVYLCASSLVGVEQYFGPGTRLTVT.

This chain joins TRBV5-1 and TRBJ1-2, with a weak D call TRBD1 (5 bases). This CDR3 comprises 13 residues. The germline V gene encodes CDR1 SGHRS and CDR2 YFSETQ. Trimming stripped 0 bases from V and 5 bases from J, with 8 bases between. The CDR3 bases are TGCGCCAGCAGCTTGGGAACAGGATATGGCTACACCTTC. It specifies CASSLGTGYGYTF.

This clone occurred once. V and J are TRBV12-1 and TRBJ1-1. TRBV12-1 is a documented pseudogene. This CDR3 contains 11 residues. The CDR3 region is CASSLSCGAFF. The DNA of the CDR3 is TGTGCCAGCAGCTTATCTTGCGGAGCTTTCTTT.

CDR3 in amino acids: CASSGLAGDPETQYF. In DNA, the CDR3 is TGTGCCAGCAGCGGACTAGCGGGGGATCCGGAGACCCAGTACTTC. The genes are TRBV7-8 and TRBJ2-5, with TRBD2 identical over 13 bases. V was pared by 5 bases and J by 5 bases, with 5 bases of the junction left unmatched. CDR3 length: 15 amino acids. From germline, CDR1 is SGHVS and CDR2 FQNEAQ.

V and J are TRBV11-2 and TRBJ2-7; 7 bases fit TRBD1. V lost 5 bases, J lost 2 bases, and 6 bases stayed unmatched. Germline loops: CDR1 SGHAT, CDR2 FQNNGV. This CDR3 contains 14 residues. The CDR3 DNA reads TGTGCCAGCAGCCCGACAGGGTCGACCTACGAGCAGTACTTC. It yields the protein CASSPTGSTYEQYF.

The genes are TRBV7-6 and TRBJ2-7; the match to TRBD2 covers 9 bases. CDR3 size: 14 residues. Germline-derived CDR1 and CDR2 are SGHVS and FNYEAQ. Trimming took 1 base from V and 3 from J; bases not matched to a gene: 1. The CDR3 DNA sequence: TGTGCCAGCAGCTTAGAGCGGGGGGTCTACGAGCAGTACTTC. Translation gives CASSLERGVYEQYF.